This is a list of T cell receptor beta chains from one sample in a study of Ad26.COV2.S vaccination and SARS-CoV-2 variants. The data were produced by immunoSEQ multiplex PCR, yet TCRdb's version contains in-frame clones alone and is incomplete. Here the sample spans about 680,000 clones, approximately 88% being singletons. Sequenced material: peripheral blood, taken in a trial of Ad26.COV2.S vaccine versus placebo. All receptors come from a person between 18 and 65 years old who received the Ad26.COV2.S COVID-19 vaccine or a placebo. Both conserved end residues are part of each CDR3. The order of the fields is V gene, J gene, D gene, clone size, CDR3 DNA, CDR3 protein. A D gene is named only where the DNA matches it firmly. Clone size is given for some rows only: seen once, a few or many times, or a class if the clone is expanded.

V gene: TRBV7-9
J gene: TRBJ1-2
D gene: NA
clone size: few
CDR3 DNA: TGTGCCAGCAGCTTAACCTATGGCTACACCTTC
CDR3 protein: CASSLTYGYTF

V gene: TRBV30
J gene: TRBJ2-5
D gene: TRBD2
clone size: NA
CDR3 DNA: TGTGCCTGGAGTGTACAATTCGGACTAGGATTATACGAGACCCAGTACTTC
CDR3 protein: CAWSVQFGLGLYETQYF

V gene: TRBV18
J gene: TRBJ1-1
D gene: NA
clone size: NA
CDR3 DNA: TGTGCCAGCTCACGGGCAGAGAACACTGAAGCTTTCTTT
CDR3 protein: CASSRAENTEAFF

V gene: TRBV5-6
J gene: TRBJ2-7
D gene: NA
clone size: NA
CDR3 DNA: TGTGCCAGCAGCCCGGAGCTGGCAGCCTCCTACGAGCAGTACTTC
CDR3 protein: CASSPELAASYEQYF

V gene: TRBV12-5
J gene: TRBJ1-1
D gene: TRBD1
clone size: NA
CDR3 DNA: TGTGCTAGTGGTTTGGAGGGGGCGCGACGTACTGAAGCTTTCTTT
CDR3 protein: CASGLEGARRTEAFF

V gene: TRBV19
J gene: TRBJ2-1
D gene: NA
clone size: NA
CDR3 DNA: TGTGCCAGTAGTATAGACGATGGACAGCTCAATGAGCAGTTCTTC
CDR3 protein: CASSIDDGQLNEQFF

V gene: TRBV27
J gene: TRBJ1-5
D gene: NA
clone size: NA
CDR3 DNA: TGTGCCAGCAGTTTTGGAGGGTTTGGTCAGCCCCAGCATTTT
CDR3 protein: CASSFGGFGQPQHF

V gene: TRBV7-9
J gene: TRBJ1-1
D gene: NA
clone size: NA
CDR3 DNA: TGTGCCAGCGGGGGGTTGAACACTGAAGCTTTCTTT
CDR3 protein: CASGGLNTEAFF

V gene: TRBV19
J gene: TRBJ2-1
D gene: NA
clone size: NA
CDR3 DNA: TGTGCCAGTACTAAATGGGGCGGGGACTACAATGAGCAGTTCTTC
CDR3 protein: CASTKWGGDYNEQFF

V gene: TRBV7-2
J gene: TRBJ1-1
D gene: NA
clone size: NA
CDR3 DNA: TGTGCCAGCAGGAGGGGTACAGTCCGGAACACTGAAGCTTTCTTT
CDR3 protein: CASRRGTVRNTEAFF

V gene: TRBV14
J gene: TRBJ2-7
D gene: TRBD2
clone size: NA
CDR3 DNA: TGTGCCAGCAGCGGGACTAGCACCACATACGAGCAGTACTTC
CDR3 protein: CASSGTSTTYEQYF

V gene: TRBV2
J gene: TRBJ2-5
D gene: TRBD2
clone size: NA
CDR3 DNA: TGTGCCAGGATCGGGACTAGCGTCCAGGGGGAGACCCAGTACTTC
CDR3 protein: CARIGTSVQGETQYF

V gene: TRBV6-6
J gene: TRBJ1-5
D gene: TRBD1
clone size: few
CDR3 DNA: TGTGCCAGCAGTTACCGGACAGGGGGCACGAATCAGCCCCAGCATTTT
CDR3 protein: CASSYRTGGTNQPQHF

V gene: TRBV2
J gene: TRBJ2-5
D gene: TRBD1
clone size: NA
CDR3 DNA: TGTGCCAGCAGTGGCAGGGGGGAGACCCAGTACTTC
CDR3 protein: CASSGRGETQYF

V gene: TRBV12-3/TRBV12-4
J gene: TRBJ1-5
D gene: NA
clone size: NA
CDR3 DNA: TGTGCCAGCGGAAGGGGGGCGGGTCAGCCCCAGCATTTT
CDR3 protein: CASGRGAGQPQHF

V gene: TRBV7-9
J gene: TRBJ2-5
D gene: NA
clone size: NA
CDR3 DNA: TGTGCCAGCAGCTTTGGGGGCTCCCAAGAGACCCAGTACTTC
CDR3 protein: CASSFGGSQETQYF

V gene: TRBV27
J gene: TRBJ2-2
D gene: NA
clone size: NA
CDR3 DNA: TGTGCCAGCAGTTTAATGGGGACACCGAACACCGGGGAGCTGTTTTTT
CDR3 protein: CASSLMGTPNTGELFF

V gene: TRBV5-6
J gene: TRBJ1-5
D gene: NA
clone size: NA
CDR3 DNA: TGTGCCAGCAGCTTGGCAGCAGGCATCAATCAGCCCCAGCATTTT
CDR3 protein: CASSLAAGINQPQHF

V gene: TRBV6-6
J gene: TRBJ1-6
D gene: TRBD1
clone size: NA
CDR3 DNA: TGTGCCAGCAGTTACTACCCCCAGGGGGCAGAATCACCCCTCCACTTT
CDR3 protein: CASSYYPQGAESPLHF

V gene: TRBV18
J gene: TRBJ2-7
D gene: TRBD2
clone size: NA
CDR3 DNA: TGTGCCAGCTCACGTATGACTAGCGGCATCTACGAGCAGTACTTC
CDR3 protein: CASSRMTSGIYEQYF

V gene: TRBV30
J gene: TRBJ2-3
D gene: TRBD2
clone size: NA
CDR3 DNA: TGTGCCTGGAGTGTACGGCTAGCGGACACAGATACGCAGTATTTT
CDR3 protein: CAWSVRLADTDTQYF

V gene: TRBV29-1
J gene: TRBJ2-1
D gene: TRBD2
clone size: NA
CDR3 DNA: TGCAGCGTTGAGCCGGGGGGCAATGAGCAGTTCTTC
CDR3 protein: CSVEPGGNEQFF

V gene: TRBV12-3/TRBV12-4
J gene: TRBJ2-4
D gene: NA
clone size: NA
CDR3 DNA: TGTGCCAGCAGTTTAACGGGGGAAAACATTCAGTACTTC
CDR3 protein: CASSLTGENIQYF

V gene: TRBV4-3
J gene: TRBJ2-7
D gene: NA
clone size: NA
CDR3 DNA: TGCGCCAGCAGCCAAGAGGCCCCAAGGGGGGATAGTTACGAGCAGTACTTC
CDR3 protein: CASSQEAPRGDSYEQYF

V gene: TRBV6-2/TRBV6-3
J gene: TRBJ1-5
D gene: NA
clone size: NA
CDR3 DNA: TGTGCCAGCAGTTACCAAGGACAGCCCCAGCATTTT
CDR3 protein: CASSYQGQPQHF

V gene: TRBV5-1
J gene: TRBJ2-7
D gene: TRBD1
clone size: NA
CDR3 DNA: TGCGCCAGCAGCTTGGTTACAGGGGCCTACGAGCAGTACTTC
CDR3 protein: CASSLVTGAYEQYF

V gene: TRBV6-2/TRBV6-3
J gene: TRBJ1-1
D gene: NA
clone size: NA
CDR3 DNA: TGTGCCAGCAGCCGTTTCATTGGTAACACTGAAGCTTTCTTT
CDR3 protein: CASSRFIGNTEAFF

V gene: TRBV5-4
J gene: TRBJ2-7
D gene: TRBD1
clone size: few
CDR3 DNA: TGTGCCAGCAGCTTGGGACAGGGAGCCTACGAGCAGTACTTC
CDR3 protein: CASSLGQGAYEQYF

V gene: TRBV12-3/TRBV12-4
J gene: TRBJ2-3
D gene: NA
clone size: NA
CDR3 DNA: TGTGCCAGCAACAGTTTGGGCACAGATACGCAGTATTTT
CDR3 protein: CASNSLGTDTQYF

V gene: TRBV24-1
J gene: TRBJ2-3
D gene: NA
clone size: NA
CDR3 DNA: TGTGCCACCAGTGAAGGTGGGACAGATACGCAGTATTTT
CDR3 protein: CATSEGGTDTQYF

V gene: TRBV27
J gene: TRBJ1-6
D gene: NA
clone size: NA
CDR3 DNA: TGTGCCAGCAGTTTTGGGACGGCCCCTGGGGCCCTCCACTTT
CDR3 protein: CASSFGTAPGALHF

V gene: TRBV7-8
J gene: TRBJ1-4
D gene: NA
clone size: NA
CDR3 DNA: TGTGCCAGCAGCTTATCGGGGGGCGCAGATAATGAAAAACTGTTTTTT
CDR3 protein: CASSLSGGADNEKLFF

V gene: TRBV5-4
J gene: TRBJ2-5
D gene: TRBD2
clone size: NA
CDR3 DNA: TGTGCCAGCAGCTCCGGACTAGGACAAGAGACCCAGTACTTC
CDR3 protein: CASSSGLGQETQYF

V gene: TRBV21-1
J gene: TRBJ1-6
D gene: NA
clone size: NA
CDR3 DNA: TGTGCCAGCAGCAAATGGGGGGTGGCTCAGAGCTCCTATAATTCACCCCTCCACTTT
CDR3 protein: CASSKWGVAQSSYNSPLHF

V gene: TRBV4-2
J gene: TRBJ2-5
D gene: NA
clone size: NA
CDR3 DNA: TGTGCCAGCAGCCAAGGAACCCGGAAGAAGGGGCAAGAGACCCAGTACTTC
CDR3 protein: CASSQGTRKKGQETQYF

V gene: TRBV6-6
J gene: TRBJ2-7
D gene: NA
clone size: NA
CDR3 DNA: TGTGCCAGCAGCAGGGACGAATACGAGCAGTACTTC
CDR3 protein: CASSRDEYEQYF

V gene: TRBV7-9
J gene: TRBJ1-2
D gene: NA
clone size: NA
CDR3 DNA: TGTGCCAGCAGCTTGACAGCTAACTATGGCTACACCTTC
CDR3 protein: CASSLTANYGYTF

V gene: TRBV18
J gene: TRBJ1-3
D gene: NA
clone size: NA
CDR3 DNA: TGTGCCAGCTCAGAGGAGAGAAGCACCATATATTTT
CDR3 protein: CASSEERSTIYF

V gene: TRBV9
J gene: TRBJ1-5
D gene: TRBD1
clone size: NA
CDR3 DNA: TGTGCCAGCACCACCAGGGGGGGACAGCAATATAGCAATCAGCCCCAGCATTTT
CDR3 protein: CASTTRGGQQYSNQPQHF

V gene: TRBV24-1
J gene: TRBJ2-7
D gene: NA
clone size: NA
CDR3 DNA: TGTGCCACCAGTGATTCGGCGGAAGGCCCCTACGAGCAGTACTTC
CDR3 protein: CATSDSAEGPYEQYF

V gene: TRBV6-5
J gene: TRBJ1-1
D gene: TRBD1
clone size: NA
CDR3 DNA: TGTGCCAGCAGAGGGGGACAGGAGGCCACTGAAGCTTTCTTT
CDR3 protein: CASRGGQEATEAFF

V gene: TRBV5-1
J gene: TRBJ2-7
D gene: NA
clone size: NA
CDR3 DNA: TGCGCCAGTAACCGGGACGGCTCCTACGAGCAGTACTTC
CDR3 protein: CASNRDGSYEQYF

V gene: TRBV7-9
J gene: TRBJ1-3
D gene: NA
clone size: NA
CDR3 DNA: TGTGCCAGCAGCCCGGATTTCTCTGGAAACACCATATATTTT
CDR3 protein: CASSPDFSGNTIYF